This TCR beta chain was recovered during a study of cytomegalovirus exposure and HLA in healthy donors. Broader study findings: Rare TCR sequences dominated, though some public TCRs recurred in many donors.

The table came from immunoSEQ multiplex PCR; TCRdb's copy has only in-frame clones and leaves some out. This sample has under 250,000 clones, with under 95% found just once. Concerning this clone itself: No antigen is known for it.

There are 15 residues in the CDR3. Germline-derived CDR1 and CDR2 are SNHLY and FYNNEI. V dropped 6 bases and J dropped 2 bases, with 15 bases sitting between them. The receptor was isolated from a woman aged 18-29 years in good health and CMV-seronegative. Sequenced: PBMCs. The rearrangement uses TRBV2 and TRBJ2-3; D might be TRBD1 (6 bases). The CDR3 is CASRDSQFFTDTQYF. CDR3 nucleotide sequence: TGTGCCAGCAGGGACAGTCAATTTTTCACAGATACGCAGTATTTT.